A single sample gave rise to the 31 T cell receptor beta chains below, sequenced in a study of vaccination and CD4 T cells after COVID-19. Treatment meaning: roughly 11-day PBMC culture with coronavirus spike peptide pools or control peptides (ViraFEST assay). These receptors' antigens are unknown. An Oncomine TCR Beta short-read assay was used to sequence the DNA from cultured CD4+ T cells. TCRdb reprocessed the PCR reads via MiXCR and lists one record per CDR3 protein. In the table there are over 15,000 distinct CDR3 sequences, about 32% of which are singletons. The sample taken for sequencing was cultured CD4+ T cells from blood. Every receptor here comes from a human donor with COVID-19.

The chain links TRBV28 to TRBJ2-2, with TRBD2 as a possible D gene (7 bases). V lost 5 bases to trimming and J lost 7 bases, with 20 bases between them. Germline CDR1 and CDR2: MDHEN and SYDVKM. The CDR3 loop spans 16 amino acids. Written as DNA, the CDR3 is TGTGCCAGCAGTCCGGTAGGGGGGGGCCGTATCGGGGAGCTGTTTTTT. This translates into CASSPVGGGRIGELFF.

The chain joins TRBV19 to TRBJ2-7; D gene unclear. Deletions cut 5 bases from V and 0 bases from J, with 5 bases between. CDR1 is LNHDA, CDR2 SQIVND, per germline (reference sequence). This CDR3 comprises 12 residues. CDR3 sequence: CASSASSYEQYF. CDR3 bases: TGTGCCAGTAGTGCCAGCTCCTACGAGCAGTACTTC.

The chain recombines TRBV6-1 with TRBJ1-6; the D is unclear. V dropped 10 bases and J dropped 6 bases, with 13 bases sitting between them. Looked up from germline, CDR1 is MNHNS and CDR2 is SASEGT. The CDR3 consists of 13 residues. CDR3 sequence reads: CATKQGINSPLHF. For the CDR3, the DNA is TGTGCCACCAAACAAGGGATTAATTCACCCCTCCACTTT.

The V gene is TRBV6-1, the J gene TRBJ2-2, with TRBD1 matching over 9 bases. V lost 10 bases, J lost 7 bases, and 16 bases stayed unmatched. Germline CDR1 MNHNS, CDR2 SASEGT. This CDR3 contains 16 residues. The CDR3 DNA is TGTGCCATCGGAGAACAGGGGGCGGGGGAAAGCGGGGAGCTGTTTTTT. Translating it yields CAIGEQGAGESGELFF.

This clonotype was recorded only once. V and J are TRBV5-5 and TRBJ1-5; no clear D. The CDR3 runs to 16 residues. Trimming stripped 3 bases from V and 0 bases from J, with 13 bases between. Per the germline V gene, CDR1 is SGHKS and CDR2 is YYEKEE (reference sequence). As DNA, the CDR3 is TGTGCCAGCAGCTCGGGAACAGCAATTAGCAATCAGCCCCAGCATTTT. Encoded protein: CASSSGTAISNQPQHF.

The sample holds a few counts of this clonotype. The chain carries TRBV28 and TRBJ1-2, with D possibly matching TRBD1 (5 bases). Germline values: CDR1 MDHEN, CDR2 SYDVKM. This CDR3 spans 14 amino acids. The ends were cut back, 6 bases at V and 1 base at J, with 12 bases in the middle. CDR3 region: CASSRDGFNYGYTF. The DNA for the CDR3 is TGTGCCAGCAGCCGGGACGGGTTTAACTATGGCTACACCTTC.

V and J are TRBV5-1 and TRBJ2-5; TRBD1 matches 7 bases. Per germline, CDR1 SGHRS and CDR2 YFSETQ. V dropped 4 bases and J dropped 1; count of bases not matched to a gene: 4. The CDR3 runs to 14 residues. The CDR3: CASSPTGFQETQYF. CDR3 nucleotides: TGCGCCAGCAGCCCGACAGGGTTCCAAGAGACCCAGTACTTC.

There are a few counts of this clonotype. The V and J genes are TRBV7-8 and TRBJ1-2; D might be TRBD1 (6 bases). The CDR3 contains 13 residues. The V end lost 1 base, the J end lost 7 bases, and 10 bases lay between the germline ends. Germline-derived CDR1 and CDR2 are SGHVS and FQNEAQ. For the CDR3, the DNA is TGTGCCAGCAGCTTAGGCTGGGGGGCTGGCTACACCTTC. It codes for CASSLGWGAGYTF. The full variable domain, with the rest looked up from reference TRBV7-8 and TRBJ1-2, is GAGVSQSPRYKVAKRGQDVALRCDPISGHVSLFWYQQALGQGPEFLTYFQNEAQLDKSGLPSDRFFAERPEGSVSTLKIQRTQQEDSAVYLCASSLGWGAGYTFGSGTRLTVV.

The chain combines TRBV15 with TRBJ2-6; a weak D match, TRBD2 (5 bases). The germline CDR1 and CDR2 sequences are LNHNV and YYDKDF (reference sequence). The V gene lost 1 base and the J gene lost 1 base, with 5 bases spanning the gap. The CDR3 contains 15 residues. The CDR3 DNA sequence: TGTGCCACCAGCAGAGCGGGGTCTGGGGCCAACGTCCTGACTTTC. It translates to CATSRAGSGANVLTF.

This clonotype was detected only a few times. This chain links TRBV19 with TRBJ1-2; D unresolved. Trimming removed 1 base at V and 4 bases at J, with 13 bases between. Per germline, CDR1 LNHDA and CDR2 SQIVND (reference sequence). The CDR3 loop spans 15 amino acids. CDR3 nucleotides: TGTGCCAGTAGTATAGCGTCCGGGATCGGCTATGGCTACACCTTC. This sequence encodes CASSIASGIGYGYTF.

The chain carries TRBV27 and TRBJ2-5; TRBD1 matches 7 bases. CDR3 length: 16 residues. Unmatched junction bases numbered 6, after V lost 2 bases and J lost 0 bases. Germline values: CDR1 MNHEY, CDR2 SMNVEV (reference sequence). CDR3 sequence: CASSLRTGANQETQYF. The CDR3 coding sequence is TGTGCCAGCAGTTTACGAACAGGGGCGAACCAAGAGACCCAGTACTTC.

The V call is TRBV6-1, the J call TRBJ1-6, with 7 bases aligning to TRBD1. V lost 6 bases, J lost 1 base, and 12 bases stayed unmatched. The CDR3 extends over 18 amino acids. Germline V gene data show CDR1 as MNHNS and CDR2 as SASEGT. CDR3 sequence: CASSGTAVAASYNSPLHF. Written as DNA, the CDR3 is TGTGCCAGCAGCGGGACAGCCGTTGCTGCATCCTATAATTCACCCCTCCACTTT.

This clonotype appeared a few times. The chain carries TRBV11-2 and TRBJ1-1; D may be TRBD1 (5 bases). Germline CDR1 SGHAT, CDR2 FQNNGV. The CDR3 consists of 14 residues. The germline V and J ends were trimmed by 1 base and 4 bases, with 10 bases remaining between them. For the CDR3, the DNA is TGTGCCAGCAGCTTAGGGGCAGGGTTCACTGAAGCTTTCTTT. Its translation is CASSLGAGFTEAFF. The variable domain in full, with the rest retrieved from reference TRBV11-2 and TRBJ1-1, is EAGVAQSPRYKIIEKRQSVAFWCNPISGHATLYWYQQILGQGPKLLIQFQNNGVVDDSQLPKDRFSAERLKGVDSTLKIQPAKLEDSAVYLCASSLGAGFTEAFFGQGTRLTVV.

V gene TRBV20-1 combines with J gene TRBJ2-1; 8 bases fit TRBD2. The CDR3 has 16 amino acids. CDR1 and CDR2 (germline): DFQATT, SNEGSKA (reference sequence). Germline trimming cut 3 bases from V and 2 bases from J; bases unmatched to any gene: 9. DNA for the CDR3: TGCAGTGCTAGGGCCTCGGGACTAGGGACCTACAATGAGCAGTTCTTC. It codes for CSARASGLGTYNEQFF.

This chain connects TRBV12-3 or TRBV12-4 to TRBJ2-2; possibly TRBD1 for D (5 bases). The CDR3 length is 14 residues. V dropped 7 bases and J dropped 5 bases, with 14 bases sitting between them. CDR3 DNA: TGTGCCAGCACCTTAAGGGGCAGTACCGGGGAGCTGTTTTTT. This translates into CASTLRGSTGELFF.

The CDR3 spells CASSSGLPNTEAFF. The CDR3 DNA reads TGTGCCAGCAGCTCTGGACTGCCCAACACTGAAGCTTTCTTT. The chain carries TRBV5-6 and TRBJ1-1; D remains unclear. Germline loops: CDR1 SGHDT, CDR2 YYEEEE. The CDR3 totals 14 residues. With 3 bases removed from V and 2 bases from J, the gap between germline ends came to 11 bases.

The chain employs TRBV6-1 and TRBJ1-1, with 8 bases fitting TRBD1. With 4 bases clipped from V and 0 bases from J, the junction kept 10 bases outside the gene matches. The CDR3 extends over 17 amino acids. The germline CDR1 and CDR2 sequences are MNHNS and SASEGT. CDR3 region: CASSGPWGTGLNTEAFF. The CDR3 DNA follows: TGTGCCAGCAGTGGACCGTGGGGGACAGGTTTGAACACTGAAGCTTTCTTT.

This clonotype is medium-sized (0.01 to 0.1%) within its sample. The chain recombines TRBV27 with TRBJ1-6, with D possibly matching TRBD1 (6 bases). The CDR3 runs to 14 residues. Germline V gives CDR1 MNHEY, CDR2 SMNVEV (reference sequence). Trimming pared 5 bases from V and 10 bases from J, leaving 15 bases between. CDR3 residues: CASSVQGDGSPLHF. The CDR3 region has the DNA TGTGCCAGCAGTGTACAGGGCGATGGGTCACCCCTCCACTTT.

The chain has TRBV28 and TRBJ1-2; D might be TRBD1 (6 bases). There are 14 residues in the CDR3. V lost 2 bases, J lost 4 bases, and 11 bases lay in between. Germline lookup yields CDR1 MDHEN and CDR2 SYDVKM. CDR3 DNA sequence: TGTGCCAGCAGTTTAGATCCAGGGGTCTATGGCTACACCTTC. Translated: CASSLDPGVYGYTF.

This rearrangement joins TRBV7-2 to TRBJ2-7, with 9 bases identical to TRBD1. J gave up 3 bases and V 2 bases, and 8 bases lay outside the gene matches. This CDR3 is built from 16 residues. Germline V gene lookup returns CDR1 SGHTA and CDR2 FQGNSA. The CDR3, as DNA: TGTGCCAGCAGCTTATTTCCGGGACAGGGAGGCTACGAGCAGTACTTC. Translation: CASSLFPGQGGYEQYF.

In nucleotides, the CDR3 is TGTGCCAGTAGTGAGACAGGGAGGAGAATAGAGACCCAGTACTTC. It yields the protein CASSETGRRIETQYF. The V and J genes are TRBV19 and TRBJ2-5; tentative D call: TRBD1 (7 bases). CDR1 is LNHDA and CDR2 is SQIVND in the germline V gene (reference sequence). The CDR3 is 15 amino acids. V was trimmed by 5 bases and J by 4 bases, leaving 17 bases between them.

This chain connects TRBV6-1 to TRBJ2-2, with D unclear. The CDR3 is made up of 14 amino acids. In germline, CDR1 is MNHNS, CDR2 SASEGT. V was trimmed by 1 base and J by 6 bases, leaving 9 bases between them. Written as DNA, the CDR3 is TGTGCCAGCAGTGAAGGGTGGGTGGCCGGGGAGCTGTTTTTT. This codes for CASSEGWVAGELFF.

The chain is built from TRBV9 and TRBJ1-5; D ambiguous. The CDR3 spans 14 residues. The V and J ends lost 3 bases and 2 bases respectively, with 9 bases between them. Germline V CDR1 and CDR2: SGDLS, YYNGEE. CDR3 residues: CASSATGGNQPQHF. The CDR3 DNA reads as TGTGCCAGCAGCGCAACCGGGGGCAATCAGCCCCAGCATTTT.

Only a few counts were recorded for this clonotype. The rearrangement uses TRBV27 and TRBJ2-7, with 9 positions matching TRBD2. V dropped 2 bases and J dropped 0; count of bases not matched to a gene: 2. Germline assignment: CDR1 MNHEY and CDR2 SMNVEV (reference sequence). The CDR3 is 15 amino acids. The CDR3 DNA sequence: TGTGCCAGCAGTTTAAGCGGGGGGATCTCCTACGAGCAGTACTTC. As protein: CASSLSGGISYEQYF.

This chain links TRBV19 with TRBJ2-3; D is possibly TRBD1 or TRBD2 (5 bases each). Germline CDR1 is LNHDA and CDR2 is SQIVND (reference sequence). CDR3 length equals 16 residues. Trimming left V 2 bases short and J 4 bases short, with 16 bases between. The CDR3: CASSIFRNRGSDTQYF. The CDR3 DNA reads TGTGCCAGTAGTATATTTCGCAACCGGGGCTCAGATACGCAGTATTTT.

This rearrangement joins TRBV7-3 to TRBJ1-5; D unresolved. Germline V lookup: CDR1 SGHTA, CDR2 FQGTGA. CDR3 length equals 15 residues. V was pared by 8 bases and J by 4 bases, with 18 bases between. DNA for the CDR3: TGTGCCAGCGGTCCCCTCCCGGACCCAAATCAGCCCCAGCATTTT. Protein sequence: CASGPLPDPNQPQHF.

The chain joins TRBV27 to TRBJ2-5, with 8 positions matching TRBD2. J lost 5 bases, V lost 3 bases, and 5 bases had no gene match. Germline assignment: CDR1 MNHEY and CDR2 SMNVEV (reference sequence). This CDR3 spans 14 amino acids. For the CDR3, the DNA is TGTGCCAGCAGTTTGGGACTAGGGAGGGAGACCCAGTACTTC. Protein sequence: CASSLGLGRETQYF.

CDR3 nucleotide sequence: TGTGCCAGCAGCTTGGCGGCAGGGGGCTATGAAAAACTGTTTTTT. It yields the protein CASSLAAGGYEKLFF. V is TRBV7-2 and J is TRBJ1-4, with TRBD1 matching over 8 bases. CDR1 SGHTA and CDR2 FQGNSA come from the germline V gene. V lost 3 bases, J lost 6 bases, and 6 bases stayed unmatched. This CDR3 contains 15 residues.

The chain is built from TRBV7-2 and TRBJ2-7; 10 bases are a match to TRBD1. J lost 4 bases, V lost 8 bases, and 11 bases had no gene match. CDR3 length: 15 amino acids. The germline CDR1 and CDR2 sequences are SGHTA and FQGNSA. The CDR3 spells CASETGQGKRYEQYF. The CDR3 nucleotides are TGTGCCAGCGAGACGGGACAGGGGAAAAGGTACGAGCAGTACTTC.

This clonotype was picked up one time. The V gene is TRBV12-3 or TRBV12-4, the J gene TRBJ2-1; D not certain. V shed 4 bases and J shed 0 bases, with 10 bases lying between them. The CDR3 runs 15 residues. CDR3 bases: TGTGCCAGCAGTTATACTATTGGCTCCTACAATGAGCAGTTCTTC. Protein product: CASSYTIGSYNEQFF.

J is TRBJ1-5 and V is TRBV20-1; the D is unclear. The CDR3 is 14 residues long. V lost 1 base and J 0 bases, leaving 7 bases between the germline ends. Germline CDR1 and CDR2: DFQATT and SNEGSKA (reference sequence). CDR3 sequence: CSARAHYSNQPQHF. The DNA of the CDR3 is TGCAGTGCTAGAGCCCACTATAGCAATCAGCCCCAGCATTTT.